The 12 T cell receptor beta chains below were found in one sample sequenced in a study of T cell responses to AZD1222 COVID-19 vaccine. Assay used: immunoSEQ multiplex PCR; TCRdb lists only in-frame clones, some missing. The sample has around 120,000 clones, approximately 90% seen once; the top ten hold more than 7.5%. Sequencing used peripheral blood, obtained on day 0 of AZD1222 vaccination. The origin of the receptors is an adult in good health.

The V and J genes are TRBV7-9 and TRBJ2-7; 8 nucleotides align to TRBD1. CDR3 length: 16 residues. Germline V CDR1 and CDR2: SEHNR, FQNEAQ (reference sequence). Trimming removed 2 bases from V and 1 base from J; junction bases left unmatched: 7. CDR3 nucleotides: TGTGCCAGCAGCTTAAACAGGGGGTTGAGTTCCTACGAGCAGTACTTC. This gives the protein CASSLNRGLSSYEQYF.

The chain employs TRBV4-2 and TRBJ2-3, with D tentatively TRBD2 (5 bases). The V gene's germline CDR1 is LGHNA and CDR2 YNFKEQ. The CDR3 has 14 amino acids. The germline V and J ends were trimmed by 3 bases and 6 bases, with 13 bases remaining between them. The CDR3 nucleotides are TGTGCCAGCAGCCACACTAGTCTAGCTGATACGCAGTATTTT. Protein product: CASSHTSLADTQYF.

The chain employs TRBV5-1 and TRBJ1-1; 8 bases map to TRBD1. CDR1 SGHRS and CDR2 YFSETQ come from the germline V gene. After removal of 7 bases from V and 3 bases from J, the junction contained 8 bases not matched to a gene. The CDR3 extends over 14 amino acids. The CDR3 DNA sequence: TGCGCCAGCTACCTAGGACAGGGTTACACTGAAGCTTTCTTT. Its protein is CASYLGQGYTEAFF.

This clone is deemed medium-sized (0.01 to 0.1%). The genes are TRBV2 and TRBJ2-1; 9 positions agree with TRBD1. There are 12 residues in the CDR3. Germline V gene lookup returns CDR1 SNHLY and CDR2 FYNNEI. V lost 6 bases and J lost 15; bases outside the gene matches: 9. The CDR3 here is CASRGTGSPGFF. The CDR3 region has the DNA TGTGCCAGCAGGGGGACAGGGAGCCCGGGGTTCTTC.

The rearrangement links TRBV5-1 to TRBJ1-6; no clear D gene. Trimming stripped 0 bases from V and 8 bases from J, with 9 bases between. Germline V CDR1 and CDR2: SGHRS, YFSETQ. The CDR3 sequence is 14 residues long. The CDR3 DNA follows: TGCGCCAGCAGCTTGGCCAATGGGGATTCACCCCTCCACTTT. Its translation is CASSLANGDSPLHF.

The chain joins TRBV27 to TRBJ1-5; TRBD1 matches 7 bases. CDR3 length: 13 residues. Looked up from germline, CDR1 is MNHEY and CDR2 is SMNVEV (reference sequence). V lost 6 bases to trimming and J lost 6 bases; unmatched junction nucleotides: 5. DNA of the CDR3: TGTGCCAGCAGCAACAGGGGATTTCAGCCCCAGCATTTT. This encodes CASSNRGFQPQHF.

The V call is TRBV7-6, the J call TRBJ1-2; TRBD1 matches at 9 bases. Germline loops: CDR1 SGHVS, CDR2 FNYEAQ. After removal of 5 bases from V and 7 bases from J, the junction contained 2 bases not matched to a gene. CDR3 length: 12 amino acids. CDR3 sequence: CASSVQGAGYTF. The DNA of the CDR3 is TGTGCCAGCAGCGTACAGGGGGCTGGCTACACCTTC.

This clone was found a few times. The chain recombines TRBV11-2 with TRBJ1-1, with 7 bases fitting TRBD1. CDR3 length equals 17 residues. V shed 3 bases, J shed 2 bases, and the junction held 12 bases outside the gene matches. Germline CDR1 reads SGHAT; CDR2 reads FQNNGV. DNA for the CDR3: TGTGCCAGCAGCTTTGGGTGGGGATCAGGGGGTAACACTGAAGCTTTCTTT. It codes for CASSFGWGSGGNTEAFF. The complete variable domain, with remaining parts taken from reference TRBV11-2 and TRBJ1-1, reads EAGVAQSPRYKIIEKRQSVAFWCNPISGHATLYWYQQILGQGPKLLIQFQNNGVVDDSQLPKDRFSAERLKGVDSTLKIQPAKLEDSAVYLCASSFGWGSGGNTEAFFGQGTRLTVV.

CDR3 region: CATGDKANYGYTF. In DNA, the CDR3 is TGTGCCACTGGGGACAAGGCTAACTATGGCTACACCTTC. This sequence joins TRBV10-3 and TRBJ1-2; D perhaps matches TRBD1 (6 bases). The CDR3 is 13 amino acids. Trimming pared 10 bases from V and 0 bases from J, leaving 12 bases between. Germline CDR1 ENHRY, CDR2 SYGVKD.

CDR3 DNA: TGTGCCAGCAGTTTACGGACAGGCAATCAGCCCCAGCATTTT. It encodes CASSLRTGNQPQHF. V and J are TRBV27 and TRBJ1-5; weak D call: TRBD1 (6 bases). Germline V gene data show CDR1 as MNHEY and CDR2 as SMNVEV (reference sequence). Trimming removed 2 bases from V and 2 bases from J, with 7 bases in between. The CDR3 runs to 14 residues.

This chain connects TRBV2 to TRBJ1-5; TRBD1 agrees at 7 bases. The V and J ends lost 6 bases and 1 base, in that order; junction bases with no gene match: 12. Per the germline V gene, CDR1 is SNHLY and CDR2 is FYNNEI. The length of the CDR3 is 17 residues. CDR3 coding DNA: TGTGCCAGCAGACTGAGGGCGAGACAGGGAAGCAATCAGCCCCAGCATTTT. Protein product: CASRLRARQGSNQPQHF.

The CDR3 nucleotides read TGCAGCGTACTCGGACAGGGAAAGGGCACTGAAGCTTTCTTT. This sequence encodes CSVLGQGKGTEAFF. This chain joins TRBV29-1 and TRBJ1-1; 8 bases line up with TRBD1. The CDR3 extends over 14 amino acids. Trimming cost V 6 bases and J 4 bases; bases outside gene matches: 10. The germline gives CDR1 SQVTM, CDR2 ANQGSEA.